The rows below give T cell receptor beta chains drawn from one sample of a study of blood T cell repertoires in COVID-19. Data came from immunoSEQ multiplex PCR; TCRdb stores just in-frame clones and leaves some out. The repertoire consists of approximately 280,000 clones, with roughly 86% occurring once and the leading ten covering approximately 2%. The sequenced material came from PBMCs or T cells enriched from blood (not recorded which). All receptors come from a woman aged 55-70 years who had recovered from COVID-19. CDR3s include the opening cysteine and the closing phenylalanine or tryptophan. The order of the fields is V gene, D gene, J gene, clone size, CDR3 protein, CDR3 DNA. A D gene is named only where the DNA matches it firmly. Clone sizes are given selectively: once, few, many, or a class where the clone is expanded.

v_gene: TRBV9; d_gene: .; j_gene: TRBJ2-5; abundance: .; CDR3aa: CASSVSGTGRETQYF; CDR3nt: TGTGCCAGCAGCGTCTCCGGGACCGGGAGAGAGACCCAGTACTTC
v_gene: TRBV7-9; d_gene: .; j_gene: TRBJ2-7; abundance: .; CDR3aa: CASSPRPATNEQYF; CDR3nt: TGTGCCAGCAGCCCCCGGCCGGCTACTAACGAGCAGTACTTC
v_gene: TRBV2; d_gene: TRBD1; j_gene: TRBJ2-2; abundance: .; CDR3aa: CASRWTGAGELFF; CDR3nt: TGTGCCAGCAGATGGACAGGGGCCGGGGAGCTGTTTTTT
v_gene: TRBV4-1; d_gene: TRBD2; j_gene: TRBJ2-5; abundance: .; CDR3aa: CASSPSGTSGRTQETQYF; CDR3nt: TGCGCCAGCAGTCCCTCCGGGACTAGCGGGAGGACCCAAGAGACCCAGTACTTC
v_gene: TRBV18; d_gene: .; j_gene: TRBJ2-7; abundance: few; CDR3aa: CASSLNRDEQYF; CDR3nt: TGTGCCAGCTCACTTAACAGGGACGAGCAGTACTTC
v_gene: TRBV19; d_gene: .; j_gene: TRBJ1-1; abundance: .; CDR3aa: CASSIVGTTEAFF; CDR3nt: TGTGCCAGTAGTATAGTGGGCACCACTGAAGCTTTCTTT
v_gene: TRBV6-5; d_gene: .; j_gene: TRBJ1-4; abundance: once; CDR3aa: CASSIRTNEKLFF; CDR3nt: TGTGCCAGCAGTATCAGAACTAATGAAAAACTGTTTTTT
v_gene: TRBV28; d_gene: .; j_gene: TRBJ2-2; abundance: .; CDR3aa: CASSLGTRTGELFF; CDR3nt: TGTGCCAGCAGTTTGGGGACAAGGACCGGGGAGCTGTTTTTT
v_gene: TRBV9; d_gene: .; j_gene: TRBJ1-1; abundance: .; CDR3aa: CASSAPGQFEAFF; CDR3nt: TGTGCCAGCAGCGCCCCCGGACAGTTCGAAGCTTTCTTT
v_gene: TRBV6-5; d_gene: TRBD2; j_gene: TRBJ2-2; abundance: .; CDR3aa: CASSYFSGGASGELFF; CDR3nt: TGTGCCAGCAGTTACTTTAGCGGGGGGGCCTCCGGGGAGCTGTTTTTT
v_gene: TRBV6-5; d_gene: .; j_gene: TRBJ1-5; abundance: once; CDR3aa: CASSSVSNQPQHF; CDR3nt: TGTGCCAGCAGTTCCGTATCTAATCAGCCCCAGCATTTT
v_gene: TRBV24-1; d_gene: TRBD2; j_gene: TRBJ2-2; abundance: .; CDR3aa: CATSDLTVAGGTNTGELFF; CDR3nt: TGTGCCACCAGTGATTTGACCGTAGCGGGAGGGACGAACACCGGGGAGCTGTTTTTT
v_gene: TRBV7-9; d_gene: .; j_gene: TRBJ2-2; abundance: .; CDR3aa: CASSLRAGELFF; CDR3nt: TGTGCCAGCAGCTTGAGGGCCGGGGAGCTGTTTTTT
v_gene: TRBV19; d_gene: .; j_gene: TRBJ1-5; abundance: .; CDR3aa: CASRSPGYNSNQPQHF; CDR3nt: TGTGCCAGTAGGTCACCAGGGTACAATAGCAATCAGCCCCAGCATTTT
v_gene: TRBV6-6; d_gene: .; j_gene: TRBJ2-7; abundance: .; CDR3aa: CASSYRTTEQYF; CDR3nt: TGTGCCAGCAGTTACAGGACTACCGAGCAGTACTTC
v_gene: TRBV2; d_gene: .; j_gene: TRBJ2-6; abundance: .; CDR3aa: CASTYTGPGANVLTF; CDR3nt: TGTGCCAGCACATATACAGGGCCTGGGGCCAACGTCCTGACTTTC
v_gene: TRBV14; d_gene: TRBD1; j_gene: TRBJ1-2; abundance: .; CDR3aa: CASSQDGRDRRLSFGGYTF; CDR3nt: TGTGCCAGCAGCCAAGACGGGCGGGACAGGAGGCTATCATTCGGTGGCTACACCTTC
v_gene: TRBV10-3; d_gene: .; j_gene: TRBJ2-1; abundance: .; CDR3aa: CAIQSGNEQFF; CDR3nt: TGTGCCATCCAATCGGGCAATGAGCAGTTCTTC